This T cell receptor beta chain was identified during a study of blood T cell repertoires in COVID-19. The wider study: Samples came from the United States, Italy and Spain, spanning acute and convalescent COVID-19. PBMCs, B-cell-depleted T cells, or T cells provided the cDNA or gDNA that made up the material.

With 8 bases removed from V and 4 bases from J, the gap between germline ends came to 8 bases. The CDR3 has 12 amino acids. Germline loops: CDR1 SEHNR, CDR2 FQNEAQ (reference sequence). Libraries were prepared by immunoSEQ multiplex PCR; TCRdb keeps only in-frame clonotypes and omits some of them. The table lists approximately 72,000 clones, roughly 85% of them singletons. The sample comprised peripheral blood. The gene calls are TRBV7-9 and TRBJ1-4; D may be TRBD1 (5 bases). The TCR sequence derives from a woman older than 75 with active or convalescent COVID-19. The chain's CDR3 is CASRTNNEKLFF. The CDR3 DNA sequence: TGTGCCAGCCGGACAAATAATGAAAAACTGTTTTTT. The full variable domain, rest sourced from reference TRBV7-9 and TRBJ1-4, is DTGVSQNPRHKITKRGQNVTFRCDPISEHNRLYWYRQTLGQGPEFLTYFQNEAQLEKSRLLSDRFSAERPKGSFSTLEIQRTEQGDSAMYLCASRTNNEKLFFGSGTQLSVL.